This entry features one TCR beta chain sequence. This clonotype was picked up many times. The antigen it recognizes is unknown. No much larger clonotype is one base removed from it; base qualities were not supplied. The CDR3 goes from the cysteine to the phenylalanine over 12 residues. Only the CDR3 DNA stays, 36 bases, in frame from base 1. The V end gives up 4 bases and the J end 14 bases, leaving 8 bases in the junction not matched to a gene. In the germline V gene (reference sequence), CDR1 corresponds to LGHDT and CDR2 to YNNKEL. Synovial fluid samples and blood samples obtained from the same ankylosing spondylitis patients were matched. This sample is part of a study of CD8 T cells in ankylosing spondylitis (dated by TCRdb to about 2017). Regarding the study in general: The study profiled T cell receptor beta repertoires in healthy donors and ankylosing spondylitis patients to find disease-linked TCR variants. The full study cohort comprised 25 ankylosing spondylitis patients and 85 to 120 healthy donors. Peripheral blood was sampled, and synovial fluid was also collected from ankylosing spondylitis patients. Study-wide conclusions, independent of this receptor: The disease-linked clones were reported to be significantly enriched in matched synovial fluid samples from ankylosing spondylitis patients. Some TCR beta motif variants had previously been reported in synovial fluid and blood of reactive arthritis patients, which suggested common disease-initiation mechanisms. A TCR beta motif of several highly homologous amino acid variants appeared characteristic of blood from ankylosing spondylitis patients. In peripheral blood, the disease-linked clones were found at relatively low frequencies and had a CD8+ phenotype.

The run used an Illumina HiSeq 2500. TCR beta libraries were prepared by quantitative 5'-RACE with molecular barcodes. In the authors' own workflow: A new computational method based on a probabilistic model of VDJ rearrangement was used to identify disease-linked TCR variants. The public reads were run again by TCRdb, first through fastp at Q25 and then through MiXCR, and only productive beta chains were kept. Each record represents a unique CDR3 protein, reported with the most common genes and DNA among its rows. TCRdb's processing, not the authors' own work, is the source of the V and J calls. The sample contains 120,000 to 150,000 distinct CDR3 sequences, 6.5% to 8.5% of them found a single time. Together, the top ten hold 7.3% of the sample.

The V and J segments used are TRBV3-1 and TRBJ2-1, and 7 bases in between align with TRBD2. The sample consisted of synovial fluid, either unsorted or a sorted T cell fraction (not recorded which). This sequence was found in a male donor with ankylosing spondylitis. The DNA is TGTGCCAGCAGCCCGTGGGAGGGCCCGAAGTTCTTC. Translated, this gives CASSPWEGPKFF.